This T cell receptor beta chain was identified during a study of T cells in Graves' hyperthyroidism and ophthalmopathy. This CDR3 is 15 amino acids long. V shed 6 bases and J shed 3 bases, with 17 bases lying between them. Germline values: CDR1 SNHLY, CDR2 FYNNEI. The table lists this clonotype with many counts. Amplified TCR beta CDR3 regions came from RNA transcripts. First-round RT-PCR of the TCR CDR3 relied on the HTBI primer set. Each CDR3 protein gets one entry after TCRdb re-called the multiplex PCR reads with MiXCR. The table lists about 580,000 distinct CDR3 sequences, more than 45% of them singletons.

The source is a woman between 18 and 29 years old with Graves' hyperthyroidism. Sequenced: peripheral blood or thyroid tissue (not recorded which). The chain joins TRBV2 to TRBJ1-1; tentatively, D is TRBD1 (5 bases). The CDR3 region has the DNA TGTGCCAGCAGGGTCGCCAGGGTGGGGGACACTGAAGCTTTCTTT. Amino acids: CASRVARVGDTEAFF.